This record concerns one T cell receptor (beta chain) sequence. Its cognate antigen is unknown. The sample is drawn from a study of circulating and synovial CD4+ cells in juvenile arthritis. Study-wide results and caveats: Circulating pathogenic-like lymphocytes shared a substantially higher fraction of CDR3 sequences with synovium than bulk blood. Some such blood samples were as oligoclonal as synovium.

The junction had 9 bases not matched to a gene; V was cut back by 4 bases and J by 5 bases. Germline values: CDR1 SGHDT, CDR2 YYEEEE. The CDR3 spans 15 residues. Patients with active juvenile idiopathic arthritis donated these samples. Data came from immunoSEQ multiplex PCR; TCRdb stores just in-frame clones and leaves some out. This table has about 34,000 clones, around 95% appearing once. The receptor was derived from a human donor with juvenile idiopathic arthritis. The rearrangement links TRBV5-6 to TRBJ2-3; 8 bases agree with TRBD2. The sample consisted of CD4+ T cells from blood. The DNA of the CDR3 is TGTGCCAGCAGCCTTGGGACTAGTTATGGAGATACGCAGTATTTT. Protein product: CASSLGTSYGDTQYF.